This T cell receptor beta chain was identified in a study of blood T cell repertoires in COVID-19. Study information: The United States, Italy and Spain were the sources of the acute and convalescent COVID-19 samples. T cells, B-cell-depleted T cells, or PBMCs supplied cDNA or gDNA.

In the authors' workflow: Researchers report that nucleated cell counts were estimated from reference gene primer amplification. Generated by immunoSEQ multiplex PCR, the TCRdb table keeps only in-frame clones and is missing some. V, J and clone size reflect that table, while D and trimming were determined from the DNA. In the table there are 230,000 or so clones, 75% to 90% of which are singletons. This CDR3 region has 15 residues. Looked up from germline, CDR1 is SEHNR and CDR2 is FQNEAQ (reference sequence). V lost 1 base to trimming and J lost 1 base; unmatched junction nucleotides: 0. The table lists this clone with a count of one.

The chain has TRBV7-9 and TRBJ1-4; TRBD1 agrees at 7 bases. Specimen: peripheral blood. The sequence came from a woman between 40 and 55 years old who had recovered from COVID-19. In DNA, the CDR3 is TGTGCCAGCAGCTTAGGGGACAGAACTAATGAAAAACTGTTTTTT. Amino acids: CASSLGDRTNEKLFF.